Presented here are 27 T cell receptor beta chains from one specimen sequenced in a study of control samples from healthy donors and cancer patients. TCRdb's copy holds only in-frame clones and misses some; the assay was immunoSEQ multiplex PCR. This repertoire shows 130,000 or so clones, roughly 92% found once; its top ten account for roughly 6%. What was sequenced was blood. The receptors stem from a man younger than 35 in good health.

This chain joins TRBV10-3 and TRBJ1-4; 8 bases are shared with TRBD1. Germline CDR1 ENHRY, CDR2 SYGVKD. The ends lost 10 bases at V and 4 bases at J; junction bases unmatched: 8. This CDR3 contains 14 residues. DNA for the CDR3: TGTGCCAGTAAACCGGGACAGGATAATGAAAAACTGTTTTTT. Its translation: CASKPGQDNEKLFF.

This chain connects TRBV5-1 to TRBJ2-1, with D possibly TRBD2 on 5 matching bases. V was cut by 0 bases and J by 5 bases, with 15 bases left in between. The CDR3 has 16 amino acids. Germline CDR1 is SGHRS and CDR2 is YFSETQ. Here the CDR3 reads CASSLGDFTRDNEQFF. CDR3 bases: TGCGCCAGCAGCTTGGGCGACTTTACTAGGGACAATGAGCAGTTCTTC.

The chain employs TRBV5-4 and TRBJ2-3; the D gene is possibly TRBD2 (6 bases). The CDR3 extends over 15 amino acids. CDR1 is SGHNT and CDR2 is YYREEE in the germline V gene (reference sequence). Between the trimmed V and J ends, which lost 3 bases and 0 bases, there was a span of 11 bases. Written as DNA, the CDR3 is TGTGCCAGCAGCTATACTAGCAGAAGCACAGATACGCAGTATTTT. It is translated as CASSYTSRSTDTQYF.

The gene calls are TRBV11-2 and TRBJ1-3; D possibly corresponds to TRBD1 (6 bases). This CDR3 region has 17 residues. The V gene's germline CDR1 is SGHAT and CDR2 FQNNGV. Trimming stripped 5 bases from V and 1 base from J, with 18 bases between. CDR3 sequence: CASSTQQGMGSGNTIYF. CDR3 nucleotide sequence: TGTGCCAGCAGCACCCAGCAGGGGATGGGTTCTGGAAACACCATATATTTT. The whole variable domain, remainder taken from reference TRBV11-2 and TRBJ1-3, is EAGVAQSPRYKIIEKRQSVAFWCNPISGHATLYWYQQILGQGPKLLIQFQNNGVVDDSQLPKDRFSAERLKGVDSTLKIQPAKLEDSAVYLCASSTQQGMGSGNTIYFGEGSWLTVV.

The chain links TRBV6-5 to TRBJ2-5, with TRBD1 matching 7 bases. The germline CDR1 and CDR2 sequences are MNHEY and SVGAGI. This CDR3 spans 14 amino acids. V trimming: 5 bases; J trimming: 4 bases; junction bases outside the gene matches: 7. CDR3: CASSLTGNGETQYF. CDR3 nucleotides: TGTGCCAGCAGTCTGACAGGGAACGGAGAGACCCAGTACTTC.

The V call is TRBV30, the J call TRBJ1-2; D perhaps matches TRBD1 (5 bases). The ends were cut back, 4 bases at V and 3 bases at J, with 12 bases in the middle. Germline CDR1 GTSNPN, CDR2 SVGIG (reference sequence). The CDR3 is 13 amino acids. The CDR3 DNA is TGTGCCTGGACCCGAGGGGAGGACTATGGCTACACCTTC. Protein: CAWTRGEDYGYTF.

This rearrangement joins TRBV5-6 to TRBJ1-2; 7 nucleotides agree with TRBD1. Germline CDR1 and CDR2: SGHDT and YYEEEE. Unmatched junction bases numbered 5, after V lost 2 bases and J lost 4 bases. The CDR3 extends over 14 amino acids. This CDR3 is CASSFRGPSYGYTF. CDR3 nucleotides: TGTGCCAGCAGCTTTAGGGGGCCGTCCTATGGCTACACCTTC.

This rearrangement joins TRBV7-3 to TRBJ2-7; 8 bases are a match to TRBD1. CDR1 and CDR2 (germline): SGHTA, FQGTGA. J gave up 5 bases and V 5 bases, and 8 bases lay outside the gene matches. The CDR3 is 14 residues long. CDR3 nucleotide sequence: TGTGCCAGCAGCCCCAGCAGGGGGCTTAACGAGCAGTACTTC. It specifies CASSPSRGLNEQYF.

The chain employs TRBV12-3 or TRBV12-4 and TRBJ1-1; D is ambiguous. The CDR3 is 12 residues long. V lost 1 base to trimming and J lost 8 bases, with 8 bases between them. The CDR3 DNA follows: TGTGCCAGCAGTTTAGTAACCAGGGAAGCTTTCTTT. Protein product: CASSLVTREAFF.

This chain uses TRBV6-6 with TRBJ2-7; D is possibly TRBD1 (6 bases). This CDR3 region has 15 residues. Germline CDR1 reads MNHNY; CDR2 reads SVGAGI (reference sequence). The germline V and J ends were trimmed by 0 bases and 6 bases, with 15 bases remaining between them. In DNA, the CDR3 is TGTGCCAGCAGTTACTCGCAGGGGATGACTCCCGAGCAGTACTTC. This codes for CASSYSQGMTPEQYF.

This chain joins TRBV27 and TRBJ1-6, with 8 bases that match TRBD1. Germline V lookup: CDR1 MNHEY, CDR2 SMNVEV (reference sequence). The ends lost 9 bases at V and 7 bases at J; junction bases unmatched: 17. There are 17 residues in the CDR3. This CDR3 reads CARGDRRPPFLNSPLHF. The CDR3 bases are TGTGCCAGGGGGGACAGGCGGCCCCCATTTTTAAATTCACCCCTCCACTTT.

The V gene is TRBV4-2, the J gene TRBJ2-7; the D gene could be TRBD1 or TRBD2 (5 bases each). The CDR3 length is 15 residues. Trimming stripped 0 bases from V and 3 bases from J, with 12 bases between. Germline lookup yields CDR1 LGHNA and CDR2 YNFKEQ. As DNA, the CDR3 is TGTGCCAGCAGCCAAGAATCGGGACGGAGCTACGAGCAGTACTTC. Its protein is CASSQESGRSYEQYF.

The rearrangement uses TRBV11-2 and TRBJ2-3, with 10 bases lining up with TRBD1. CDR3 size: 18 residues. CDR1 and CDR2 from the germline V gene are SGHAT and FQNNGV. Unmatched junction bases numbered 11, after V lost 0 bases and J lost 5 bases. CDR3 nucleotide sequence: TGTGCCAGCAGCTTAGATAGTGTGACAGGGGGCCTTCAAGATACGCAGTATTTT. It codes for CASSLDSVTGGLQDTQYF.

V usage is TRBV6-5 and J usage is TRBJ2-5; 7 bases match TRBD1. The J segment lost 2 bases and the V segment lost 10 bases, leaving 10 bases of the junction unmatched. The length of the CDR3 is 14 residues. The germline V gene has CDR1 MNHEY and CDR2 SVGAGI. The DNA for the CDR3 is TGTGCCACCGACTCAGGGACAGTTCAAGAGACCCAGTACTTC. Translating it yields CATDSGTVQETQYF.

J is TRBJ2-7 and V is TRBV11-2; possible D gene TRBD2, 5 bases. CDR1 and CDR2 from the germline V gene are SGHAT and FQNNGV. The CDR3 is made up of 14 amino acids. Trimming removed 1 base from V and 0 bases from J, with 7 bases in between. The CDR3 loop reads CASSLVRGSYEQYF. The CDR3 region has the DNA TGTGCCAGCAGCTTAGTTCGGGGCTCCTACGAGCAGTACTTC. The full variable domain, rest sourced from reference TRBV11-2 and TRBJ2-7, is EAGVAQSPRYKIIEKRQSVAFWCNPISGHATLYWYQQILGQGPKLLIQFQNNGVVDDSQLPKDRFSAERLKGVDSTLKIQPAKLEDSAVYLCASSLVRGSYEQYFGPGTRLTVT.

V gene TRBV4-1 combines with J gene TRBJ1-1; perhaps TRBD1 as D (5 bases). Germline CDR1 is MGHRA and CDR2 is YSYEKL. V lost 2 bases and J lost 1, with 20 bases in between. The CDR3 has 18 residues. CDR3 coding DNA: TGCGCCAGCAGCCAAAGCAGGGCTCGGAGGGGATCGAACACTGAAGCTTTCTTT. Translating it yields CASSQSRARRGSNTEAFF.

This clone was seen once. CDR3 bases: TGTGCCAGCTCAAGTGGGGGGGACTATGGCTACACCTTC. Residues: CASSSGGDYGYTF. The gene calls are TRBV18 and TRBJ1-2; D is perhaps TRBD1 (5 bases). With 5 bases removed from V and 3 bases from J, the gap between germline ends came to 10 bases. The germline V gene encodes CDR1 KGHSH and CDR2 LQKENI. This CDR3 has 13 residues.

The genes are TRBV5-1 and TRBJ2-5; D assignment may be TRBD1 or TRBD2 (5 bases each). Germline-derived CDR1 and CDR2 are SGHRS and YFSETQ. V was shortened by 0 bases and J by 4 bases, with 13 bases between the two germline ends. This CDR3 has 15 residues. DNA of the CDR3: TGCGCCAGCAGCTTGGTCCCGGGGCCCGGAGAGACCCAGTACTTC. It yields the protein CASSLVPGPGETQYF.

The V gene is TRBV4-1, the J gene TRBJ2-5; D is unclear. The V gene's germline CDR1 is MGHRA and CDR2 YSYEKL. The length of the CDR3 is 15 residues. Trimming took off 4 bases at V and 5 bases at J, with 17 bases between the two ends. This CDR3 reads CASSLARLSGETQYF. Written as DNA, the CDR3 is TGCGCCAGCAGCCTAGCACGGCTATCTGGGGAGACCCAGTACTTC.

This chain connects TRBV2 to TRBJ1-6; D gene uncertain. Germline lookup yields CDR1 SNHLY and CDR2 FYNNEI. Deletions cut 4 bases from V and 10 bases from J, with 14 bases between. The CDR3 spans 14 residues. The CDR3 nucleotides read TGTGCCAGCAGTGTGAACGGGGTCAGATCACCCCTCCACTTT. It translates to CASSVNGVRSPLHF.

The rearrangement links TRBV7-6 to TRBJ2-7; weak D call: TRBD2 (6 bases). With 2 bases removed from V and 2 bases from J, the gap between germline ends came to 7 bases. The CDR3 spans 13 residues. From germline, CDR1 is SGHVS and CDR2 FNYEAQ. The CDR3 loop reads CASSLPGAYEQYF. CDR3 nucleotides: TGTGCCAGCAGCTTACCGGGAGCCTACGAGCAGTACTTC.

The V gene is TRBV7-9, the J gene TRBJ2-3; TRBD2 aligns across 7 bases. V lost 4 bases and J lost 6; bases outside the gene matches: 10. The CDR3 runs to 15 residues. CDR1 and CDR2 from the germline V gene are SEHNR and FQNEAQ (reference sequence). CDR3 residues: CASSSAGSSIDTQYF. DNA for the CDR3: TGTGCCAGCAGCTCAGCGGGGAGTTCAATCGATACGCAGTATTTT.

This sequence joins TRBV9 and TRBJ2-2; TRBD2 matches at 11 bases. Germline V gives CDR1 SGDLS, CDR2 YYNGEE. The CDR3 runs 16 residues. V was pared by 2 bases and J by 0 bases, with 0 bases of the junction left unmatched. CDR3 amino acids: CASSVSGGANTGELFF. DNA for the CDR3: TGTGCCAGCAGCGTTAGCGGGGGGGCGAACACCGGGGAGCTGTTTTTT.

This chain connects TRBV9 to TRBJ2-5; D gene uncertain. The germline gives CDR1 SGDLS, CDR2 YYNGEE. V lost 0 bases to trimming and J lost 7 bases, with 16 bases between them. CDR3 length: 15 amino acids. CDR3 region: CASSVGWFRRGTQYF. In nucleotides, the CDR3 is TGTGCCAGCAGCGTAGGGTGGTTCCGAAGAGGGACCCAGTACTTC.

The rearrangement joins TRBV6-5 to TRBJ1-1, with 11 positions matching TRBD1. The J segment lost 4 bases and the V segment lost 5 bases, leaving 6 bases of the junction unmatched. The CDR3 runs 15 residues. The germline V gene encodes CDR1 MNHEY and CDR2 SVGAGI. The CDR3 spells CASSPTGTGGTEAFF. The DNA for the CDR3 is TGTGCCAGCAGTCCCACCGGGACAGGGGGCACTGAAGCTTTCTTT.

The V call is TRBV10-2, the J call TRBJ1-5; 9 bases map to TRBD1. This CDR3 region has 15 residues. V gave up 3 bases and J gave up 6 bases; unmatched junction bases: 6. Germline lookup yields CDR1 WSHSY and CDR2 SAAADI. The CDR3 loop is CASSEGTGRIQPQHF. Written as DNA, the CDR3 is TGCGCCAGCAGTGAAGGGACAGGGAGGATTCAGCCCCAGCATTTT.

V usage is TRBV4-1 and J usage is TRBJ1-2, with D perhaps TRBD1 (5 bases). CDR3 length: 15 residues. Trimming removed 1 base at V and 3 bases at J, with 12 bases between. The germline gives CDR1 MGHRA, CDR2 YSYEKL. The CDR3 region has the DNA TGCGCCAGCAGCCAAGGTGCAGGGTCCCACTATGGCTACACCTTC. It specifies CASSQGAGSHYGYTF.